Described below is a single T cell receptor beta chain sequence and its context. Clones were sequenced by immunoSEQ multiplex PCR, and TCRdb holds only the in-frame ones, with some missing. The sample contains around 94,000 clones, approximately 91% of which appear only once. The data derive from a study of T cell responses to AZD1222 COVID-19 vaccine. Study in general: Samples with a second dose at about 4 or about 12 weeks were pooled together.

Germline values: CDR1 SGHVS, CDR2 FQNEAQ. The CDR3 runs to 18 residues. Trimming left V 0 bases short and J 0 bases short, with 17 bases between. The clonotype was recovered from an adult in good health. The specimen was peripheral blood, collected on day 0 of AZD1222 vaccination. The V and J genes are TRBV7-8 and TRBJ1-1; maybe TRBD1 (5 bases). The CDR3 spells CASSLARMGESLNTEAFF. CDR3 nucleotide sequence: TGTGCCAGCAGCTTAGCGCGGATGGGGGAGTCACTGAACACTGAAGCTTTCTTT.